This record covers a single TCR beta chain. The antigen is unknown. The CDR3 consists of 17 residues. Germline V lookup: CDR1 MNHEY, CDR2 SMNVEV (reference sequence). With V trimmed by 1 base and J by 1 base, 6 bases remained unmatched. The data derive from a study of T cell repertoires in ileal Crohn's disease. The overall study: Patients had a median approximately 7.2-year disease duration, and around 35% were active smokers. The study, taken as a whole, reports: All patients with clonality above 26.8% had endoscopic recurrence. Sorted CD8 T cells held more high-frequency clones than CD4. Clonal expansions were more frequent in active smokers than non-smokers at surgery.

The table came from immunoSEQ multiplex PCR; TCRdb's copy has only in-frame clones and leaves some out. The sample shows 15,000 to 20,000 clones, about 86% of them seen only once. The chain uses TRBV27 and TRBJ2-3, with 9 bases identical to TRBD1. This TCR was sampled from an adult with Crohn's disease. Sequenced: ileal tissue. The CDR3: CASSLFPGQGGTDTQYF. The CDR3 DNA sequence: TGTGCCAGCAGTTTATTCCCGGGACAGGGAGGCACAGATACGCAGTATTTT.